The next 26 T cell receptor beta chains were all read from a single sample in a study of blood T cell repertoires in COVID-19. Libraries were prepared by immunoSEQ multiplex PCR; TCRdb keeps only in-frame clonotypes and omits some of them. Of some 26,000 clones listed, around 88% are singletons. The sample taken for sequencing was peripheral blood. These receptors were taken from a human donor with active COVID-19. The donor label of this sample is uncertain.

The CDR3 loop reads CSVDGHDEQYF. DNA for the CDR3: TGCAGCGTTGACGGTCATGACGAGCAGTACTTC. The chain joins TRBV29-1 to TRBJ2-7, with D unresolved. In germline, CDR1 is SQVTM, CDR2 ANQGSEA. Trimming stripped 3 bases from V and 5 bases from J, with 8 bases between. This CDR3 comprises 11 residues.

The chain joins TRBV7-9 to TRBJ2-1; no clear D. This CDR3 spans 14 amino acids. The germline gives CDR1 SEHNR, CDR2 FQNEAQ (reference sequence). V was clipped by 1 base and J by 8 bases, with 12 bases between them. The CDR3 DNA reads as TGTGCCAGCAGCTTAGATCTGGTAGGAGATGAGCAGTTCTTC. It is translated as CASSLDLVGDEQFF.

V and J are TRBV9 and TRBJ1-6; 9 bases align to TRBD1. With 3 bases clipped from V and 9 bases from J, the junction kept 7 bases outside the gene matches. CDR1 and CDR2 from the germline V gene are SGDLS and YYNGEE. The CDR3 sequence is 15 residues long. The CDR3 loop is CASSALDRGSSPLHF. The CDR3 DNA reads TGTGCCAGCAGCGCTCTGGACAGGGGAAGTTCACCCCTCCACTTT.

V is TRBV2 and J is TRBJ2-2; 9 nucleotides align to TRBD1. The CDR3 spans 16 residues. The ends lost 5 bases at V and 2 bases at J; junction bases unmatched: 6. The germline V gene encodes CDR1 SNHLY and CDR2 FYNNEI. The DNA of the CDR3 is TGTGCCAGCAGTTTGACAGGGGGGGGAAACACCGGGGAGCTGTTTTTT. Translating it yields CASSLTGGGNTGELFF.

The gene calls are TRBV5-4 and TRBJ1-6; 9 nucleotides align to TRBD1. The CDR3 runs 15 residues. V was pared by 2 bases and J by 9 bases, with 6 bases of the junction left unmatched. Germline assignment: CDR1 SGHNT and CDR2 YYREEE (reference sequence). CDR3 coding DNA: TGTGCCAGCAGCTTCCGGGACAGGGTAGCTTCACCCCTCCACTTT. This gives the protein CASSFRDRVASPLHF.

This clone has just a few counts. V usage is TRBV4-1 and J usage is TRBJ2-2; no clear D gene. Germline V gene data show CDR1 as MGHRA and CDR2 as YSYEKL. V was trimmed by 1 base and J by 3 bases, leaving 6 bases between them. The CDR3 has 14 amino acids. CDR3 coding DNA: TGCGCCAGCAGCCAAGTACAAGACACCGGGGAGCTGTTTTTT. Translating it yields CASSQVQDTGELFF.

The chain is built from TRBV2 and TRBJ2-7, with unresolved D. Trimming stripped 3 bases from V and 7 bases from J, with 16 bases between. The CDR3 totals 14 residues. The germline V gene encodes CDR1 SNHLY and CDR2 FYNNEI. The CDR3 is CASSDRLLPTEQYF. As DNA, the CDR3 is TGTGCCAGCAGTGACAGACTGCTTCCTACGGAGCAGTACTTC.

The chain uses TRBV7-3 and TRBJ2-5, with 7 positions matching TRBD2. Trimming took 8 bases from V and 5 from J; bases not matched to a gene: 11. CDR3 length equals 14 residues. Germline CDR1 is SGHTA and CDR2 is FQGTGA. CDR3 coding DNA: TGTGCCAGCGGTTATAGCGGAGCGGGGGAGACCCAGTACTTC. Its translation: CASGYSGAGETQYF.

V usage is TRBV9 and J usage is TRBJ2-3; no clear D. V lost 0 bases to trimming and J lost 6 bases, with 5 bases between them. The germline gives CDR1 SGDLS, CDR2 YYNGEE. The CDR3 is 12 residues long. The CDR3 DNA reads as TGTGCCAGCAGCGTAGCTGAGGATACGCAGTATTTT. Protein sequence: CASSVAEDTQYF. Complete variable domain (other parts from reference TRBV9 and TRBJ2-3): DSGVTQTPKHLITATGQRVTLRCSPRSGDLSVYWYQQSLDQGLQFLIQYYNGEERAKGNILERFSAQQFPDLHSELNLSSLELGDSALYFCASSVAEDTQYFGPGTRLTVL.

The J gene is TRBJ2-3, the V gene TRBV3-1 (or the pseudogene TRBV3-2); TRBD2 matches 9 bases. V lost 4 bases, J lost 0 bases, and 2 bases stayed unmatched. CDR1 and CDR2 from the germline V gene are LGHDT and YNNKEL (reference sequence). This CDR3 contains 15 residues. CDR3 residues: CASSLSGGSTDTQYF. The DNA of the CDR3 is TGTGCCAGCAGCCTTAGCGGGGGAAGCACAGATACGCAGTATTTT.

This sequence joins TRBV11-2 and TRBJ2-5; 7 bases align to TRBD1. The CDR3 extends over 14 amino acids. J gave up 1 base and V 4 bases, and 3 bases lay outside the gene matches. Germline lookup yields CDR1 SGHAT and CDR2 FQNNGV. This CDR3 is CASSSGQFQETQYF. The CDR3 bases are TGTGCCAGCAGCTCGGGACAGTTCCAAGAGACCCAGTACTTC.

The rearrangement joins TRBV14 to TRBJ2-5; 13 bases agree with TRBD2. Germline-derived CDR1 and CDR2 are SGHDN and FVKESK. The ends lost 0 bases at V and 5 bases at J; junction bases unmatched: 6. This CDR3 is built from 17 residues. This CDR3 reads CASSQDLGLAGTETQYF. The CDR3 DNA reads TGTGCCAGCAGCCAAGATCTGGGACTAGCGGGAACGGAGACCCAGTACTTC. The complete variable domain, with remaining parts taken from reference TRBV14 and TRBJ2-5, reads EAGVTQFPSHSVIEKGQTVTLRCDPISGHDNLYWYRRVMGKEIKFLLHFVKESKQDESGMPNNRFLAERTGGTYSTLKVQPAELEDSGVYFCASSQDLGLAGTETQYFGPGTRLLVL.

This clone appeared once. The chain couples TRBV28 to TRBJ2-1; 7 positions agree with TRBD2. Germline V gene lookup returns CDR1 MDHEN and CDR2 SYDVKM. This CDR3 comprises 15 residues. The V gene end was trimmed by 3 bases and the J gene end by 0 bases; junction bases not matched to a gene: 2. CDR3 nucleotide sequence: TGTGCCAGCAGTTTTTGGGGGGGCTCCTACAATGAGCAGTTCTTC. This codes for CASSFWGGSYNEQFF.

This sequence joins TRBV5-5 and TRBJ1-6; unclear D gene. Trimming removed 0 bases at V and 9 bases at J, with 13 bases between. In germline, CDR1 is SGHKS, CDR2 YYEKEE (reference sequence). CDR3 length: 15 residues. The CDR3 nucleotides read TGTGCCAGCAGCTTGGTGGCAGGATGGTCTTCACCCCTCCACTTT. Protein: CASSLVAGWSSPLHF.

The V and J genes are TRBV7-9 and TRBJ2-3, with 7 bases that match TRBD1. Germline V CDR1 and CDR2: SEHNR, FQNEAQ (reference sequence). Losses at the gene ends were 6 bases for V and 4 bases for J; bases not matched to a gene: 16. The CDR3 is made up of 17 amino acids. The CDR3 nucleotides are TGTGCCAGCAGTCGCAGGACAGGCCACCAGGAACCAGATACGCAGTATTTT. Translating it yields CASSRRTGHQEPDTQYF.

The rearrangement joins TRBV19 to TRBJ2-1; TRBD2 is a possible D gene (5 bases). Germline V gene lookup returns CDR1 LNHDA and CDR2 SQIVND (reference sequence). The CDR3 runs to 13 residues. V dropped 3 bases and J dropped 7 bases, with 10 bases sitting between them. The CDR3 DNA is TGTGCCAGTAGTATGCGGACTGGGAATGAGCAGTTCTTC. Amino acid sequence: CASSMRTGNEQFF.

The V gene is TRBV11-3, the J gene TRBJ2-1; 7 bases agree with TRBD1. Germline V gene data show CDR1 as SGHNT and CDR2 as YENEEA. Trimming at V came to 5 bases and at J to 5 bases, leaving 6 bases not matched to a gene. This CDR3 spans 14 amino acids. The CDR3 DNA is TGTGCCAGCAGCACCCGGGACAGAAACAATGAGCAGTTCTTC. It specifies CASSTRDRNNEQFF.

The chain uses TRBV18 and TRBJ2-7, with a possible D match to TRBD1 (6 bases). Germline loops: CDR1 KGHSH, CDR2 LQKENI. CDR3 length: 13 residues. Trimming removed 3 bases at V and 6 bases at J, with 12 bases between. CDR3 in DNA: TGTGCCAGCTCACCTGCAGGGGTGCGCGAGCAGTACTTC. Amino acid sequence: CASSPAGVREQYF.

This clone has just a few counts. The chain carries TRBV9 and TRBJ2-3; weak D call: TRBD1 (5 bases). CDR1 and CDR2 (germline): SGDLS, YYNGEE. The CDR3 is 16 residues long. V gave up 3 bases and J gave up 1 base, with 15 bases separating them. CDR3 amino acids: CASSADTPWGTDTQYF. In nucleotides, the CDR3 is TGTGCCAGCAGCGCGGACACACCATGGGGCACAGATACGCAGTATTTT.

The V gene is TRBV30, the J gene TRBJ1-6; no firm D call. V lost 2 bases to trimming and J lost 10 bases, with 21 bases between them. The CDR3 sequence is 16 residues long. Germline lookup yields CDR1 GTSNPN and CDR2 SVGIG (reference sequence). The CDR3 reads CAWSPPLELGLSPLHF. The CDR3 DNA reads TGTGCCTGGAGTCCACCCTTGGAACTGGGCCTATCACCCCTCCACTTT.

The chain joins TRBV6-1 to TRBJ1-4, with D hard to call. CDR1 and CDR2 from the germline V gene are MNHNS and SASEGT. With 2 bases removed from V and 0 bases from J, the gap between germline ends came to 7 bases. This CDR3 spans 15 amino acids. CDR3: CASSEMRATNEKLFF. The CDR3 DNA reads TGTGCCAGCAGTGAAATGAGGGCAACTAATGAAAAACTGTTTTTT.

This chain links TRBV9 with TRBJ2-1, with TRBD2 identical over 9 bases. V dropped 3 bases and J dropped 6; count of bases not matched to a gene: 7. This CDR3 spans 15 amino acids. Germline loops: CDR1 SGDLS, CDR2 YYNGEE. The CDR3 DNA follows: TGTGCCAGCAGCGCGGGTAGCGGGAGTCTCAATGAGCAGTTCTTC. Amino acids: CASSAGSGSLNEQFF.

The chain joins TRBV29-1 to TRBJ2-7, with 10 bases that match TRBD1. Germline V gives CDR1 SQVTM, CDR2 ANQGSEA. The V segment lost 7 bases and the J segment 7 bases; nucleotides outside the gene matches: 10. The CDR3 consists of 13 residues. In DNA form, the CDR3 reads TGCAGCGCCGGAAGGACAGGGGGTGGGGAGCAGTACTTC. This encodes CSAGRTGGGEQYF.

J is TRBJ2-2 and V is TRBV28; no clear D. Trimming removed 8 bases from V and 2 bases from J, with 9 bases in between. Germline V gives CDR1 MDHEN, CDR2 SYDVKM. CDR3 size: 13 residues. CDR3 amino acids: CASGQVNTGELFF. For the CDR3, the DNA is TGTGCCAGCGGGCAGGTAAACACCGGGGAGCTGTTTTTT.

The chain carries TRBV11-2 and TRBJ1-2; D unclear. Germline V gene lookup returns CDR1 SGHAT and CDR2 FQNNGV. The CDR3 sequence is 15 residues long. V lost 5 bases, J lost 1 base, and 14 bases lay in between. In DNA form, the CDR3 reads TGTGCCAGCAGCGAGACGAGTAGCAGTAACTATGGCTACACCTTC. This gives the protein CASSETSSSNYGYTF.

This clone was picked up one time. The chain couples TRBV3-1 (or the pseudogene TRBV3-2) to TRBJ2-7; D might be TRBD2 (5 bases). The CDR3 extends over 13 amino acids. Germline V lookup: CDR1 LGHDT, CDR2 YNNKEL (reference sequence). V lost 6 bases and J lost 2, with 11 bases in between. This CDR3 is CASSPRDPYEQYF. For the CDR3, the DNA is TGTGCCAGCAGTCCCCGGGATCCCTACGAGCAGTACTTC.